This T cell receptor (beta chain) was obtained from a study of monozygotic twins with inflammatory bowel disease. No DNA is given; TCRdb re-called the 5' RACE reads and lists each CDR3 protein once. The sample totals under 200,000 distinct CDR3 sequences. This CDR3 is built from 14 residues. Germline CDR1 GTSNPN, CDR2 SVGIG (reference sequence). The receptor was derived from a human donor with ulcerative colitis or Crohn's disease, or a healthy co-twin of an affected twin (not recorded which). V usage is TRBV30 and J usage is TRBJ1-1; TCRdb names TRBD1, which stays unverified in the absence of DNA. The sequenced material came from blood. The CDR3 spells CAWSVPRGATEAFF.